A single T cell receptor beta chain is shown here with its context. The CDR3 sequence is 12 residues long. Germline V gene sequence: CDR1 MNHNS, CDR2 SASEGT. V was trimmed by 5 bases and J by 3 bases, leaving 7 bases between them. A multiplex PCR was run with 60 Vbeta primers and 13 Jbeta primers. Sequencing used immunoSEQ multiplex PCR; TCRdb keeps in-frame clones, though not all of them. The sample holds some 110,000 clones; around 74% are singletons and the top ten take 3.5% to 5%. The sample originates from a study of cytomegalovirus exposure and HLA in healthy donors. The J gene is TRBJ2-5, the V gene TRBV6-1; tentative D call: TRBD1 (6 bases). This TCR was sampled from a woman aged 50 to 60 in good health and CMV-seropositive. The sequenced sample was PBMCs. The CDR3, as DNA: TGTGCCAGCAGTAACAGGGAAGAGACCCAGTACTTC. This sequence encodes CASSNREETQYF.